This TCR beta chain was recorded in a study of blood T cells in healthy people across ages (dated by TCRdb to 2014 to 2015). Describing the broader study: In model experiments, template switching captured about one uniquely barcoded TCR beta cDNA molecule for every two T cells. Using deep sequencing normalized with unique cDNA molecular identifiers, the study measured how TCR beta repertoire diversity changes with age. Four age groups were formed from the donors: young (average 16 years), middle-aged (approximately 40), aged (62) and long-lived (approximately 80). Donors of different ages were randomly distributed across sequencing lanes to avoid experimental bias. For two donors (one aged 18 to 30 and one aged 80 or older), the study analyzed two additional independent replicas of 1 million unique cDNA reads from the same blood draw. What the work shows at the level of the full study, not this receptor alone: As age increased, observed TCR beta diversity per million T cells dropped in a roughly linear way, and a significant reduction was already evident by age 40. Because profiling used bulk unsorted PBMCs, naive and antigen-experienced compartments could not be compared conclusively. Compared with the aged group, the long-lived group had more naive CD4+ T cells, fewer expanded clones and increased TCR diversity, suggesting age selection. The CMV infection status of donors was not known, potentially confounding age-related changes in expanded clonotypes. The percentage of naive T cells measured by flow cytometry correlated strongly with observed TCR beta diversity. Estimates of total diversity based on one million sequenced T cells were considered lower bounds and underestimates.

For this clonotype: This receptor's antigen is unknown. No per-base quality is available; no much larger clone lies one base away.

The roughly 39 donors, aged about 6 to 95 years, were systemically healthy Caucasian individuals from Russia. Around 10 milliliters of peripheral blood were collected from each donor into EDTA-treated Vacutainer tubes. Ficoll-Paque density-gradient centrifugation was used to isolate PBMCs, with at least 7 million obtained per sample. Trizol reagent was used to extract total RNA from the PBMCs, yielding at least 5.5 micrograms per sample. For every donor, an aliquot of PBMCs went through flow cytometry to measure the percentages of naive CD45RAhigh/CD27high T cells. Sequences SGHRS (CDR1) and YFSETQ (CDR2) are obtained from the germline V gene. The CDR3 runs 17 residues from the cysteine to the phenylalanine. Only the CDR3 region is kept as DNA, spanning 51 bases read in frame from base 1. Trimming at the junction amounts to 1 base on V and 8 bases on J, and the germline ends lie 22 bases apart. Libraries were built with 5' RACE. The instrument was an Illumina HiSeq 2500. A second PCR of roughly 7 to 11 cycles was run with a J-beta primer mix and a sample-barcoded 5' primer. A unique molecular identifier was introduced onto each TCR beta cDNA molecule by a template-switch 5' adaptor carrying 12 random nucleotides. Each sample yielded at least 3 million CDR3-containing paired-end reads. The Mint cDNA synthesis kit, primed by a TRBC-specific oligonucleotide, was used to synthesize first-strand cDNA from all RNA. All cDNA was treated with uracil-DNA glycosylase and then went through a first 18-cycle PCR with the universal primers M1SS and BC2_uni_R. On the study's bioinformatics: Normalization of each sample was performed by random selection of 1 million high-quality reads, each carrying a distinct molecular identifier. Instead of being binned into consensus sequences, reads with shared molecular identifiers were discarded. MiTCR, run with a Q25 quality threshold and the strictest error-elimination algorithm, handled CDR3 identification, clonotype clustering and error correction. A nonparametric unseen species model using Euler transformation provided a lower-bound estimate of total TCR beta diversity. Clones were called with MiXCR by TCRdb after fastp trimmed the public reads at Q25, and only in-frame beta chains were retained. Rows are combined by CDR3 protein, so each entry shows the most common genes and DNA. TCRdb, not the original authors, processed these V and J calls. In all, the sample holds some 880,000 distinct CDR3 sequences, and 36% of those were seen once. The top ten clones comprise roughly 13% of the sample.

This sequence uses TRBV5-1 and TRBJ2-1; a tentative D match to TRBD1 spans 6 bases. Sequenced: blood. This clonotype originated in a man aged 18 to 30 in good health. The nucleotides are TGCGCCAGCAGCTTGAGATCATTGTCAGGGGCAATGGATGAGCAGTTCTTC. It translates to CASSLRSLSGAMDEQFF.